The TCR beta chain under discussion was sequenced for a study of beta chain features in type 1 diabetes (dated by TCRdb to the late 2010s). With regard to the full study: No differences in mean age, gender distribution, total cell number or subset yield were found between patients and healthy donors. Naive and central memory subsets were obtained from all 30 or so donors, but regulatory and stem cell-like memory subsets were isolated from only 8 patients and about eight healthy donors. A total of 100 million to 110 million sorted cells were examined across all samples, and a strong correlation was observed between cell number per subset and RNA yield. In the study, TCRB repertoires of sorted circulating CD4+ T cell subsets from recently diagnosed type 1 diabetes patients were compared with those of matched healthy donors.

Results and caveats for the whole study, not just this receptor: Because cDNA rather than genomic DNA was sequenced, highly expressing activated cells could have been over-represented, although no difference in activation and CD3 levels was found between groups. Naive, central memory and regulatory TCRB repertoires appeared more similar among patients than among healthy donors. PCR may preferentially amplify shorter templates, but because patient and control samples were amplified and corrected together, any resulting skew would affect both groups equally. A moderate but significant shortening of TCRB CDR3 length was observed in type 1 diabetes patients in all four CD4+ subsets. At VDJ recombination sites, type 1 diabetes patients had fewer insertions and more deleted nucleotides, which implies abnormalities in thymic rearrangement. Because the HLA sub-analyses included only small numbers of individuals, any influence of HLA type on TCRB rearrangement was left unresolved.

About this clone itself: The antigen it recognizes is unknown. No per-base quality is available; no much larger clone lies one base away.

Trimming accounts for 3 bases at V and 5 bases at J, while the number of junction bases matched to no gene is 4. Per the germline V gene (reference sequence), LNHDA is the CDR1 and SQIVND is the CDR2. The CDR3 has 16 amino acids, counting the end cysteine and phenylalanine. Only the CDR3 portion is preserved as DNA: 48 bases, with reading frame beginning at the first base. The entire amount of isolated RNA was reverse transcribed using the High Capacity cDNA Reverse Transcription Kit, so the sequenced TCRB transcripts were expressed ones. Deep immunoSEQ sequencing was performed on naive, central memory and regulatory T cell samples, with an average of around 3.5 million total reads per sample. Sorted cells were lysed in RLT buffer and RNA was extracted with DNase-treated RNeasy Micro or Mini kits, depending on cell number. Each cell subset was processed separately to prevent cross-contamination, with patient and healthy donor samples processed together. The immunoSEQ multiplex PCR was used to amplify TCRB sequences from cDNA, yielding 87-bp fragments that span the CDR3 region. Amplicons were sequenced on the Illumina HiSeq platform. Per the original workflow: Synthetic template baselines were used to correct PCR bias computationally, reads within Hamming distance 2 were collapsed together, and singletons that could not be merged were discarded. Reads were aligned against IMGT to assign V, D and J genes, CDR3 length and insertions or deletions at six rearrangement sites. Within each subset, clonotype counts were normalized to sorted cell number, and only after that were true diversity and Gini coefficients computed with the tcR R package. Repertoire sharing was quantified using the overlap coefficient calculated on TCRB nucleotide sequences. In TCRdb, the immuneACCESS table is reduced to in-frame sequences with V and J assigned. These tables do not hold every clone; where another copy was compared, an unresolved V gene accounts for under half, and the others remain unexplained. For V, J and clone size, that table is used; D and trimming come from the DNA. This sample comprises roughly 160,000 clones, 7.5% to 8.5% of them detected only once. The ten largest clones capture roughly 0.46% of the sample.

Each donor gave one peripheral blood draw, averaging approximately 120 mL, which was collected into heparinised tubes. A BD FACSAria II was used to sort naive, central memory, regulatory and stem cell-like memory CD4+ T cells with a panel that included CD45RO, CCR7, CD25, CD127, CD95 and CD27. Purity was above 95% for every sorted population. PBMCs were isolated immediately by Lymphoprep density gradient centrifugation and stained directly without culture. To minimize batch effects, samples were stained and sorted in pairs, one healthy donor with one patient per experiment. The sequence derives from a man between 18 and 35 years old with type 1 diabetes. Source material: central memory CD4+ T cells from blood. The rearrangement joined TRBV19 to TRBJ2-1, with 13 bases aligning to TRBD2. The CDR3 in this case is CASSIGGTSGNNEQFF. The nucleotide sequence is TGTGCCAGTAGTATTGGCGGGACTAGCGGGAACAATGAGCAGTTCTTC.